This T cell receptor beta chain was sequenced during a study of human T cells and chemical hapten exposure. The study, taken as a whole, reports: Donors' alopecia may make their immune response differ from healthy people's. Counts of TCRs expanded at PT1 correlated positively with patch test score.

Documented time point: patch test 1, 2 weeks after DPC sensitization. Treatment defined: therapeutic diphenylcyclopropenone sensitization with weekly scalp DPC. Blood, whole and unfractionated, served as the source for total RNA extraction. This clonotype was counted many times. Its antigen is not identified. Germline V lookup: CDR1 MNHEY, CDR2 SMNVEV (reference sequence). Deletions cut 4 bases from V and 7 bases from J, with 7 bases between. CDR3 length: 11 amino acids. During construction of the library, unique molecular identifiers were attached to individual cDNA molecules for quantitative, reproducible TCR counting. A single record per CDR3 protein comes from TCRdb applying MiXCR to the RACE reads. Altogether about 37,000 distinct CDR3 sequences are present, more than 6% being singletons, with the ten largest covering 8% to 9.5%.

The chain joins TRBV27 to TRBJ1-1; D is unresolved. Sequences were derived from whole blood, sampled in connection with sensitization to the hapten diphenylcyclopropenone (DPC). The source of this sequence is a woman aged 25-40 years with alopecia areata. Some clones in this sample may be carry-over from other donors' samples. The CDR3 DNA is TGTGCCAGCAGTTCGGAGAGTGAAGCTTTCTTT. Amino acids: CASSSESEAFF.